This is a list of T cell receptor beta chains from one sample in a study of blood T cell repertoires in COVID-19. The data were produced by immunoSEQ multiplex PCR, yet TCRdb's version contains in-frame clones alone and is incomplete. Among more than 400,000 clones, roughly 85% were seen once, and the ten largest hold more than 3%. What was sequenced was peripheral blood. These receptors originate from a human donor in a cohort sampled during active COVID-19. Each CDR3 is given with its conserved first and last residue. A D gene is named only where the DNA matches it firmly. Some rows mark clone size as missing; the rest say once, few, many or name a class of expanded clone.

CDR3 protein,CDR3 DNA,V gene,J gene,D gene,clone size
CAWGTGGAYTEAFF,TGTGCCTGGGGGACAGGGGGAGCTTACACTGAAGCTTTCTTT,TRBV30,TRBJ1-1,TRBD1,-
CASSQATSPRGGYTF,TGTGCCAGCAGCCAAGCAACCAGTCCTCGCGGAGGCTACACCTTC,TRBV4-2,TRBJ1-2,-,few
CAVMGQGFTEAFF,TGTGCCGTTATGGGACAGGGTTTCACTGAAGCTTTCTTT,TRBV19,TRBJ1-1,TRBD1,few
CASSSTDRTYEQYF,TGTGCCAGCAGCTCGACAGACCGTACCTACGAGCAGTACTTC,TRBV11-2,TRBJ2-7,-,-
CASSPRGGAGNQPQHF,TGTGCCAGTAGTCCCCGGGGGGGGGCGGGCAATCAGCCCCAGCATTTT,TRBV19,TRBJ1-5,-,-
CATSRVRAGETQYF,TGTGCCACCAGCAGAGTCAGGGCGGGGGAGACCCAGTACTTC,TRBV15,TRBJ2-5,-,-
CASSQEEGSYNEQFF,TGTGCCAGCAGCCAAGAGGAGGGCTCCTACAATGAGCAGTTCTTC,TRBV4-2,TRBJ2-1,-,few
CATSGAGGRGEQFF,TGTGCCACCAGTGGCGCGGGAGGGCGGGGTGAGCAGTTCTTC,TRBV24-1,TRBJ2-1,TRBD2,-
CASTRPGGYGYTF,TGTGCCAGCACCCGACCAGGTGGGTATGGCTACACCTTC,TRBV5-4,TRBJ1-2,-,-
CASSLFRDLNEKLFF,TGTGCCAGCAGTTTATTCCGGGATCTTAATGAAAAACTGTTTTTT,TRBV6-5,TRBJ1-4,-,-
CASSSSAGGYGGELFF,TGTGCCAGCAGCTCCAGCGCGGGAGGGTATGGCGGGGAGCTGTTTTTT,TRBV4-2,TRBJ2-2,TRBD2,-
CASSEFSGRKSYNEQFF,TGTGCCAGCAGCGAGTTTAGCGGGAGAAAATCCTACAATGAGCAGTTCTTC,TRBV14,TRBJ2-1,TRBD2,once
CASSPVRTGGHEQYF,TGTGCCAGCTCACCGGTCCGGACAGGGGGCCACGAGCAGTACTTC,TRBV18,TRBJ2-7,TRBD1,-
CASSELLGNTIYF,TGTGCCAGCAGTGAACTTCTCGGAAACACCATATATTTT,TRBV6-1,TRBJ1-3,-,-
CASSLVLGENEKLFF,TGCGCCAGCAGCTTGGTTCTCGGGGAAAATGAAAAACTGTTTTTT,TRBV5-1,TRBJ1-4,-,-
CSSGGDTQYF,TGCAGCTCCGGGGGAGATACGCAGTATTTT,TRBV29-1,TRBJ2-3,-,-
CASSARDRGAGELFF,TGTGCCAGCAGCGCCCGGGACAGGGGGGCCGGGGAGCTGTTTTTT,TRBV3-1/TRBV3-2,TRBJ2-2,TRBD1,-
CASSSRGTGGGTEAFF,TGTGCCAGCAGCTCGAGGGGGACAGGGGGCGGCACTGAAGCTTTCTTT,TRBV5-6,TRBJ1-1,TRBD1,-
CASSYRDNQPQHF,TGTGCCAGCAGTTACAGAGATAATCAGCCCCAGCATTTT,TRBV6-5,TRBJ1-5,-,few
CASSLEQGATEAFF,TGCGCCAGCAGCTTGGAACAGGGGGCAACTGAAGCTTTCTTT,TRBV5-1,TRBJ1-1,TRBD1,-
CASSHAIRVDEQFF,TGTGCCAGCTCACACGCTATCAGGGTGGATGAGCAGTTCTTC,TRBV18,TRBJ2-1,-,-
CASSQDTLAGGVSNEQFF,TGCGCCAGCAGCCAAGACACATTAGCGGGAGGTGTTAGCAATGAGCAGTTCTTC,TRBV4-1,TRBJ2-1,TRBD2,few
CASSYAPGGSETQYF,TGTGCCAGCAGTTACGCTCCTGGGGGGTCGGAGACCCAGTACTTC,TRBV6-5,TRBJ2-5,-,-
CASSLNREMGYTF,TGTGCCAGCAGCCTGAACAGGGAAATGGGCTACACCTTC,TRBV6-2/TRBV6-3,TRBJ1-2,-,-